This T cell receptor beta chain was observed in a study of blood T cells in healthy people across ages. With 1 base removed from V and 1 base from J, the gap between germline ends came to 10 bases. This CDR3 has 15 residues. Germline V gene data show CDR1 as PRHDT and CDR2 as FYEKMQ (reference sequence). This clonotype was seen only a few times. A second about 7 to 12 cycle PCR used barcoded and J-beta primers. Sequencing recovered at least 2.5 million CDR3-containing paired-end reads from each sample. TCRdb processed the 5' RACE reads anew with MiXCR; each CDR3 protein has one entry. The sample shows about 1.6 million distinct CDR3 sequences, about 31% of them seen only once.

Sequenced material: blood. The origin of this receptor is a woman between 25 and 40 years old in good health. This chain uses TRBV13 with TRBJ2-5, with D possibly being TRBD1 (6 bases). The CDR3 is CASSLDRAFQETQYF. CDR3 DNA: TGTGCCAGCAGCTTAGACAGGGCCTTCCAAGAGACCCAGTACTTC.